The 9 T cell receptor beta chains presented below share a single source sample, sequenced in a study of cytomegalovirus exposure and HLA in healthy donors. The PCR used 60 Vbeta and 13 Jbeta primers. Clones were read by immunoSEQ multiplex PCR, and TCRdb kept only the in-frame ones, dropping some. This table holds 120,000 to 150,000 clones, roughly two thirds found once. Sequencing input: PBMCs. These receptors were obtained from a woman aged 40 to 55 in good health and CMV-seronegative.

The chain couples TRBV2 to TRBJ1-5; unclear D gene. Germline values: CDR1 SNHLY, CDR2 FYNNEI. V was clipped by 5 bases and J by 0 bases, with 17 bases between them. CDR3 size: 17 residues. This CDR3 is CASSSLAAQYSNQPQHF. DNA of the CDR3: TGTGCCAGCAGTTCCTTAGCCGCTCAGTATAGCAATCAGCCCCAGCATTTT.

CDR3 coding DNA: TGTGCCAGCAGCGGCCGGGACACTAGCACAGATACGCAGTATTTT. Its protein is CASSGRDTSTDTQYF. V gene TRBV5-4 combines with J gene TRBJ2-3, with TRBD1 as a possible D gene (6 bases). The CDR3 contains 15 residues. Germline loops: CDR1 SGHNT, CDR2 YYREEE (reference sequence). V was clipped by 4 bases and J by 0 bases, with 12 bases between them.

The table lists this clone with many counts. The chain links TRBV7-3 to TRBJ1-1; D is perhaps TRBD1 (5 bases). The germline CDR1 and CDR2 sequences are SGHTA and FQGTGA. Trimming shortened V by 8 bases and J by 4 bases, and 17 bases separated the two germline ends. This CDR3 has 14 residues. The DNA for the CDR3 is TGTGCCAGCTCATCTCAGGGAGGGAGCACTGAAGCTTTCTTT. This sequence encodes CASSSQGGSTEAFF.

The rearrangement joins TRBV10-1 to TRBJ2-1, with 7 positions matching TRBD1. Germline loops: CDR1 WNHNN, CDR2 SYGVQD (reference sequence). The CDR3 spans 15 residues. V shed 5 bases and J 2 bases; nucleotides not matched to a gene: 6. The CDR3 nucleotides read TGCGCCAGCAGTACAGGGGCGCCCGCCTACAATGAGCAGTTCTTC. Translation gives CASSTGAPAYNEQFF.

The chain carries TRBV29-1 and TRBJ2-3; TRBD2 matches at 12 bases. J was trimmed by 4 bases and V by 3 bases; bases with no gene match: 17. CDR3 length equals 19 residues. CDR1 and CDR2 (germline): SQVTM, ANQGSEA. The CDR3 loop reads CSVDGLAGFLIGPSDTQYF. CDR3 nucleotides: TGCAGCGTTGATGGACTAGCGGGGTTTTTGATTGGGCCGTCAGATACGCAGTATTTT.

This clone was observed at least ten times. The chain employs TRBV15 and TRBJ1-5, with D perhaps matching TRBD1 (5 bases). Germline V gene lookup returns CDR1 LNHNV and CDR2 YYDKDF (reference sequence). This CDR3 is built from 17 residues. V dropped 1 base and J dropped 2 bases, with 15 bases sitting between them. The CDR3 DNA reads as TGTGCCACCAGCAGAGTCCCTACAGGTTGGGGCAATCAGCCCCAGCATTTT. Translating it yields CATSRVPTGWGNQPQHF.

This chain links TRBV6-1 with TRBJ2-7; tentative D call: TRBD2 (5 bases). CDR1 and CDR2 from the germline V gene are MNHNS and SASEGT. Deletions cut 7 bases from V and 3 bases from J, with 19 bases between. This CDR3 contains 15 residues. The CDR3 DNA reads as TGTGCCAGCACCGAAAAGAGGGAGATCGTCTACGAGCAGTACTTC. Its protein is CASTEKREIVYEQYF.

The chain joins TRBV11-2 to TRBJ2-2, with 8 bases lining up with TRBD2. The CDR3 has 17 amino acids. V lost 1 base, J lost 1 base, and 5 bases stayed unmatched. The V gene's germline CDR1 is SGHAT and CDR2 FQNNGV. CDR3 amino acids: CASSLVAGGLNTGELFF. The CDR3 bases are TGTGCCAGCAGCTTAGTCGCGGGGGGACTGAACACCGGGGAGCTGTTTTTT.

This clone was found once. The V and J genes are TRBV14 and TRBJ2-3; D is uncertain. Deletions cut 0 bases from V and 2 bases from J, with 3 bases between. The CDR3 has 13 residues. Germline V gives CDR1 SGHDN, CDR2 FVKESK. The CDR3 is CASSQELTDTQYF. The DNA for the CDR3 is TGTGCCAGCAGCCAAGAACTCACAGATACGCAGTATTTT.